This TCR beta chain came from a study of cytomegalovirus exposure and HLA in healthy donors. TCRdb's table, derived via immunoSEQ multiplex PCR, lists solely in-frame clones and lacks some. The sample has tens of thousands of clones; approximately 90% are singletons. Overall study findings and caveats: There were a few CMV-associated chains whose specificity for CMV antigens was confirmed in vitro. According to the study, around 160 TCR beta chains were cytomegalovirus-associated. In a later analysis, first-cohort TCR clusters were found to tend to co-occur in the roughly 120 validation repertoires.

V dropped 4 bases and J dropped 2 bases, with 4 bases sitting between them. The germline V gene encodes CDR1 SNHLY and CDR2 FYNNEI. The CDR3 length is 12 residues. In regard to this clone: What it binds is unknown.

The chain employs TRBV2 and TRBJ2-3; no reliable D call. Sequences were obtained from PBMCs. This sequence was found in a woman younger than 35 in good health and CMV-seropositive. CDR3 amino acids: CASSVYTDTQYF. The CDR3, as DNA: TGTGCCAGCAGTGTTTACACAGATACGCAGTATTTT.